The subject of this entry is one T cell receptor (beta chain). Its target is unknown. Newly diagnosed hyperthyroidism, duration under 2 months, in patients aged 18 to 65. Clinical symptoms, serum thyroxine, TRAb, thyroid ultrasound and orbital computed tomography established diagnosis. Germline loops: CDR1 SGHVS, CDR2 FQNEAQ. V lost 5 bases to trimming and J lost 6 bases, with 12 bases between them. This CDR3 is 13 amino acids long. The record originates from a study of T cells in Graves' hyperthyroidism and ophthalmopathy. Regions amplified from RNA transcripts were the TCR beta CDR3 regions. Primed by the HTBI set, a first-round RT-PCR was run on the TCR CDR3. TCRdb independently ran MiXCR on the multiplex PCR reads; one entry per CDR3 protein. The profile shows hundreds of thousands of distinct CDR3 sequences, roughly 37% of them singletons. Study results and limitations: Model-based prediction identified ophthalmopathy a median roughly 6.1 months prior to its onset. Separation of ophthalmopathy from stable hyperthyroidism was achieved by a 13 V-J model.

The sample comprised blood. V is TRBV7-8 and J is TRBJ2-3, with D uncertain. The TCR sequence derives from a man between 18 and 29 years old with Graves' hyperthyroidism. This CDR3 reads CASSTGPSDTQYF. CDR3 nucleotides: TGTGCCAGCAGCACCGGGCCCTCCGATACGCAGTATTTT.